These 5 T cell receptor beta chains were all obtained from the same sample, sequenced in a study of OX40 agonist ivuxolimab in advanced cancers. Libraries were prepared by immunoSEQ multiplex PCR; TCRdb keeps only in-frame clonotypes and omits some of them. The sample records more than 55,000 clones, roughly 82% being singletons. The specimen comprised CD4+ or CD8+ T cells sorted from blood, sampled in a trial of the OX40 agonist ivuxolimab. These receptor sequences come from an adult with an advanced solid tumor such as melanoma, head and neck, liver or kidney cancer.

The genes are TRBV29-1 and TRBJ1-3; 10 bases match TRBD1. Germline values: CDR1 SQVTM, CDR2 ANQGSEA. Germline trimming cut 6 bases from V and 3 bases from J; bases unmatched to any gene: 11. The CDR3 contains 16 residues. CDR3 region: CSVVHGDRGYGNTIYF. CDR3 DNA: TGCAGCGTCGTCCACGGGGACAGGGGCTATGGAAACACCATATATTTT.

The rearrangement joins TRBV6-1 to TRBJ2-7; a weak D match, TRBD1 (7 bases). The ends were cut back, 5 bases at V and 0 bases at J, with 14 bases in the middle. This CDR3 has 15 amino acids. Germline CDR1 reads MNHNS; CDR2 reads SASEGT. The DNA for the CDR3 is TGTGCCAGCAGTTCCCAGGGGGGATCCTCCTACGAGCAGTACTTC. This codes for CASSSQGGSSYEQYF.

The V gene is TRBV4-2, the J gene TRBJ1-2; D call uncertain. V lost 5 bases to trimming and J lost 4 bases, with 17 bases between them. The CDR3 loop spans 15 amino acids. CDR1 is LGHNA and CDR2 is YNFKEQ in the germline V gene. The chain's CDR3 is CASSSNLRESYGYTF. The CDR3 nucleotides read TGTGCCAGCAGCTCTAATCTCCGGGAGAGCTATGGCTACACCTTC.

This clone was observed a handful of times. The chain employs TRBV7-9 and TRBJ1-5; 7 positions agree with TRBD1. The CDR3 is 14 amino acids. From germline, CDR1 is SEHNR and CDR2 FQNEAQ (reference sequence). V lost 5 bases, J lost 6 bases, and 7 bases stayed unmatched. The CDR3 sequence: CASSRDRDSQPQHF. The CDR3 DNA sequence: TGTGCCAGCAGCCGTGACAGGGATAGTCAGCCCCAGCATTTT. The variable domain in full, with the rest retrieved from reference TRBV7-9 and TRBJ1-5, is DTGVSQNPRHKITKRGQNVTFRCDPISEHNRLYWYRQTLGQGPEFLTYFQNEAQLEKSRLLSDRFSAERPKGSFSTLEIQRTEQGDSAMYLCASSRDRDSQPQHFGDGTRLSIL.

This chain links TRBV6-1 with TRBJ2-1; D gene ambiguous. Trimming removed 5 bases at V and 4 bases at J, with 12 bases between. CDR1 MNHNS and CDR2 SASEGT come from the germline V gene. The CDR3 length is 14 residues. The CDR3 nucleotides are TGTGCCAGCAGTTTGAGGCCCCGATACAATGAGCAGTTCTTC. As protein: CASSLRPRYNEQFF.